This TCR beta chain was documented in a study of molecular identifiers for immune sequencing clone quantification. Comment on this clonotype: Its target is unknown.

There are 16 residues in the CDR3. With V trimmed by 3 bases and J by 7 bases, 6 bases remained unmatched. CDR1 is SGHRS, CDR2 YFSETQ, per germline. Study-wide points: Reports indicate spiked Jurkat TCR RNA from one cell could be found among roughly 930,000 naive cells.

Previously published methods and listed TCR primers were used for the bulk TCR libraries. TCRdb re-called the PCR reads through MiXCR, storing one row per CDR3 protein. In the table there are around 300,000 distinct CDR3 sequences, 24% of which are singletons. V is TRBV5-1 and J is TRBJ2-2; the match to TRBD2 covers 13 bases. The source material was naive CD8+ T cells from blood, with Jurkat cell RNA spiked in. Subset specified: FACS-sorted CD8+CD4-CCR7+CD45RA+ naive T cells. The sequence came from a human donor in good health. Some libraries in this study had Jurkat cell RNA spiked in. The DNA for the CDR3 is TGCGCCAGCAGCTGGACTAGCGGGAGATTCAGCGGGGAGCTGTTTTTT. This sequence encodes CASSWTSGRFSGELFF.